This T cell receptor beta chain was captured by sequencing in a study of blood T cells in healthy people across ages. Overall study results and limits: Unsorted PBMC input precluded a conclusive naive versus antigen-experienced comparison. It was the long-lived donors that had more naive CD4+ cells and higher diversity than aged donors.

A J-beta primer mix and a sample-barcoded 5' primer were used in a second PCR of roughly 7 to 12 cycles. Every sample produced at least 3 million CDR3-containing paired-end reads. TCRdb recomputed calls from the 5' RACE reads with MiXCR, one row per CDR3 protein. The data contain some 1.4 million distinct CDR3 sequences, 40% to 50% of them seen just once; the ten biggest clones take up 7% to 9.5%. Donor samples were obtained from healthy Caucasian individuals from Russia, aged 6 to 90. This clonotype has just a few counts. Its specificity is not known. Germline loops: CDR1 SGDLS, CDR2 YYNGEE. V lost 0 bases to trimming and J lost 5 bases, with 12 bases between them. The CDR3 runs 15 residues.

The sequencing input was blood. The sequence was obtained from a young woman in good health. The chain couples TRBV9 to TRBJ2-1, with a possible D match to TRBD1 (6 bases). CDR3 DNA: TGTGCCAGCAGCGTAGCTGGCAGGGGAAACAATGAGCAGTTCTTC. Its protein is CASSVAGRGNNEQFF. Supplemented by reference TRBV9 and TRBJ2-1, the full variable domain reads DSGVTQTPKHLITATGQRVTLRCSPRSGDLSVYWYQQSLDQGLQFLIQYYNGEERAKGNILERFSAQQFPDLHSELNLSSLELGDSALYFCASSVAGRGNNEQFFGPGTRLTVL.